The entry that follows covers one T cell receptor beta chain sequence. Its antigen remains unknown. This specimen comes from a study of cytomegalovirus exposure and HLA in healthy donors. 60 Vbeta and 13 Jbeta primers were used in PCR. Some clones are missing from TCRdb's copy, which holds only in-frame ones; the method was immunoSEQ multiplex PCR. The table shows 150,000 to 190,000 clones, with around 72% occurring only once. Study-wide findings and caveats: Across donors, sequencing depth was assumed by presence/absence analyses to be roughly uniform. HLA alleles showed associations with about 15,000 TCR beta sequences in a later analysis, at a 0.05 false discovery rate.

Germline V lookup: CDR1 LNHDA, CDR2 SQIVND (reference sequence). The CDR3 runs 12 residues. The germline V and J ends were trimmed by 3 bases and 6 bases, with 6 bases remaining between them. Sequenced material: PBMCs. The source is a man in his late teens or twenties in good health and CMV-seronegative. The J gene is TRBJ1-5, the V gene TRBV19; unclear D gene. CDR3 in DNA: TGTGCCAGTAGTATGAACGGTCAGCCCCAGCATTTT. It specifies CASSMNGQPQHF.